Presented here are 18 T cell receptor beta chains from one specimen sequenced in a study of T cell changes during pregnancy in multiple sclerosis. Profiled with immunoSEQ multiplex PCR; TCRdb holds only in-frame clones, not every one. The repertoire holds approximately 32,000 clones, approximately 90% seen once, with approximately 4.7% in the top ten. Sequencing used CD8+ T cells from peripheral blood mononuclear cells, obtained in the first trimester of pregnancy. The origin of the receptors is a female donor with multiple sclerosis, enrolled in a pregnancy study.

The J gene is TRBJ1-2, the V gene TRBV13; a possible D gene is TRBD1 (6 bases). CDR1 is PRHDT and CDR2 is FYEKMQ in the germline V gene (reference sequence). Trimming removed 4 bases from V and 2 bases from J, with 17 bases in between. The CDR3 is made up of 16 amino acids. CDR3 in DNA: TGTGCCAGCAGCTCATCCCAGCTCCAGGGGAACTATGGCTACACCTTC. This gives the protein CASSSSQLQGNYGYTF. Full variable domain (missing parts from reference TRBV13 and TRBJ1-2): AAGVIQSPRHLIKEKRETATLKCYPIPRHDTVYWYQQGPGQDPQFLISFYEKMQSDKGSIPDRFSAQQFSDYHSELNMSSLELGDSALYFCASSSSQLQGNYGYTFGSGTRLTVV.

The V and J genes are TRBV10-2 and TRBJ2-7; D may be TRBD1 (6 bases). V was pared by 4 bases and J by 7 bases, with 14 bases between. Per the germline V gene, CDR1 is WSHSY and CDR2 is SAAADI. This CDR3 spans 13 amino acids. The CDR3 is CASSVSIGGEQYF. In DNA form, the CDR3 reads TGCGCCAGCAGTGTTAGTATAGGGGGAGAGCAGTACTTC.

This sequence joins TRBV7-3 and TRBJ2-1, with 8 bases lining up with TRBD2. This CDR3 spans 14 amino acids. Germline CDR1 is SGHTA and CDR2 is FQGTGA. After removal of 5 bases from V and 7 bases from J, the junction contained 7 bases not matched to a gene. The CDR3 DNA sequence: TGTGCCAGCAGCCTAGCGGGTGGGGGAAATGAGCAGTTCTTC. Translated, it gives CASSLAGGGNEQFF.

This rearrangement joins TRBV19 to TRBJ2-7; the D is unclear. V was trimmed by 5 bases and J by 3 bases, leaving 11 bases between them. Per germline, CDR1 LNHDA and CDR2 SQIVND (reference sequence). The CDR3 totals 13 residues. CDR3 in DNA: TGTGCCAGTAGTTCCCAGGTGCGCTACGAGCAGTACTTC. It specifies CASSSQVRYEQYF.

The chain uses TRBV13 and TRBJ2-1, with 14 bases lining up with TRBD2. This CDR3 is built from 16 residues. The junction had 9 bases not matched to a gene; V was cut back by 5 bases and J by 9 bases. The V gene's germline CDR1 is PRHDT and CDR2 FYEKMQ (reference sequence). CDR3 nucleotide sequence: TGTGCCAGCAGCCCCTGGGGACTAGCGGGAGAGGGTGAGCAGTTCTTC. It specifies CASSPWGLAGEGEQFF.

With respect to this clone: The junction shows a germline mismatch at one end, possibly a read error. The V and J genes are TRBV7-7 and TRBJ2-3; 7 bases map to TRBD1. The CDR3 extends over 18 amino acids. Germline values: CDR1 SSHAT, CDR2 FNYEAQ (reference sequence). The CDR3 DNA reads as TGTGCTAGCAGCTTATCCCCCTTCAGCACAGGGGCGACAGATACGCAGTATTTT. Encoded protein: CASSLSPFSTGATDTQYF.

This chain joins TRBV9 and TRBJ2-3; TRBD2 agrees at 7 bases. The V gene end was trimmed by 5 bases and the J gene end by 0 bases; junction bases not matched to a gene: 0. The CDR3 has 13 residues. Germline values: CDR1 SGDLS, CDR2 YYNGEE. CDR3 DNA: TGTGCCAGCAGGGGGGGGAGCACAGATACGCAGTATTTT. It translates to CASRGGSTDTQYF.

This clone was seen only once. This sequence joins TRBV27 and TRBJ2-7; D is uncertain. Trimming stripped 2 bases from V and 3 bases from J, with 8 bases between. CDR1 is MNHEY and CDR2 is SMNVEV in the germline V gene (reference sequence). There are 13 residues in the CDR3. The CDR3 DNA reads TGTGCCAGCAGTTTAGGGCAGAGCTACGAGCAGTACTTC. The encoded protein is CASSLGQSYEQYF.

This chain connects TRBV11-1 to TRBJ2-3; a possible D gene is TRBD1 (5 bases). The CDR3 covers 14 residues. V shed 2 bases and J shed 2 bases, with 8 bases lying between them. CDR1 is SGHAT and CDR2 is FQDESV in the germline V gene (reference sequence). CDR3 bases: TGTGCCAGCAGCTTATTGGACAACACAGATACGCAGTATTTT. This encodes CASSLLDNTDTQYF.

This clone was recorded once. CDR3 in amino acids: CASSANPRDSTYEQYF. Written as DNA, the CDR3 is TGTGCCAGCAGTGCTAACCCCCGGGACTCCACCTACGAGCAGTACTTC. The chain joins TRBV2 to TRBJ2-7, with D possibly TRBD2 on 6 matching bases. This CDR3 contains 16 residues. Germline CDR1 SNHLY, CDR2 FYNNEI. V gave up 4 bases and J gave up 2 bases, with 18 bases separating them.

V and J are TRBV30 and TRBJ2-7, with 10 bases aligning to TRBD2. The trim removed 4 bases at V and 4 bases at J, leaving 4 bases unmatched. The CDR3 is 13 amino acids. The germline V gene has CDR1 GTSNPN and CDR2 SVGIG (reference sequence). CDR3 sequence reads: CAWNLAGEYEQYF. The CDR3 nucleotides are TGTGCCTGGAACCTAGCGGGAGAGTACGAGCAGTACTTC.

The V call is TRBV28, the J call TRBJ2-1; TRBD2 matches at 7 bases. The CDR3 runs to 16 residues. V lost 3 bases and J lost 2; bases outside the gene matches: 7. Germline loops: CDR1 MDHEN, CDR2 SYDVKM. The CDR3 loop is CASSFLLAEAYNEQFF. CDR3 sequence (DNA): TGTGCCAGCAGTTTCCTTCTAGCGGAAGCCTACAATGAGCAGTTCTTC.

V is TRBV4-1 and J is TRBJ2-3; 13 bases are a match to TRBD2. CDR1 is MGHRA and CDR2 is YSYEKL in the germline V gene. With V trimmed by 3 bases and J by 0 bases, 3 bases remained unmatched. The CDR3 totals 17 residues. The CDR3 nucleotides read TGCGCCAGCAGCCACGGGACTAGCGGGACTAGCACAGATACGCAGTATTTT. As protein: CASSHGTSGTSTDTQYF.

The CDR3 protein is CASSEPIRGGYTEAFF. CDR3 DNA sequence: TGTGCCAGCAGTGAACCAATTAGAGGGGGCTACACTGAAGCTTTCTTT. This chain connects TRBV6-1 to TRBJ1-1, with 7 nucleotides matching TRBD1. With 2 bases clipped from V and 3 bases from J, the junction kept 9 bases outside the gene matches. There are 16 residues in the CDR3. Per the germline V gene, CDR1 is MNHNS and CDR2 is SASEGT.

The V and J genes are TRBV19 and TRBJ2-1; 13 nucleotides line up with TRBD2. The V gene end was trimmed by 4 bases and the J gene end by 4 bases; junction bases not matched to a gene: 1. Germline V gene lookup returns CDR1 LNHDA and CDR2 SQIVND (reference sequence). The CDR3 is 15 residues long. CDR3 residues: CASSKGLAGYNEQFF. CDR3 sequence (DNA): TGTGCCAGTAGTAAGGGACTAGCGGGATACAATGAGCAGTTCTTC.

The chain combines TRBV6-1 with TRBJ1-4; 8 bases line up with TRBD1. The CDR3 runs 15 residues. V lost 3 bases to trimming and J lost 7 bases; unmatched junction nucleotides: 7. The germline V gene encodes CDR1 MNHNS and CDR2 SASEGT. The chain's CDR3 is CASSEGQEVIEKLFF. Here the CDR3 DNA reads TGTGCCAGCAGTGAGGGACAGGAGGTAATTGAAAAACTGTTTTTT.

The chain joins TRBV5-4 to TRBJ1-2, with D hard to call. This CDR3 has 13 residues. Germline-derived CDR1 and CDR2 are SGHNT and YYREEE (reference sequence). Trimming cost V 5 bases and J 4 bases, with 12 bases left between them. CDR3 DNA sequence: TGTGCCAGCAGATATGACACAAGCTATGGCTACACCTTC. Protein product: CASRYDTSYGYTF.

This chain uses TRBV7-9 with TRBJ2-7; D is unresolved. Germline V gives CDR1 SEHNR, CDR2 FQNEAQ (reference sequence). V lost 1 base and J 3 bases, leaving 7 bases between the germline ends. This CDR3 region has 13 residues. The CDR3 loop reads CASSLGQDYEQYF. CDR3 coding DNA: TGTGCCAGCAGCTTAGGCCAGGACTACGAGCAGTACTTC. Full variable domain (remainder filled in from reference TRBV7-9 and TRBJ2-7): DTGVSQNPRHKITKRGQNVTFRCDPISEHNRLYWYRQTLGQGPEFLTYFQNEAQLEKSRLLSDRFSAERPKGSFSTLEIQRTEQGDSAMYLCASSLGQDYEQYFGPGTRLTVT.